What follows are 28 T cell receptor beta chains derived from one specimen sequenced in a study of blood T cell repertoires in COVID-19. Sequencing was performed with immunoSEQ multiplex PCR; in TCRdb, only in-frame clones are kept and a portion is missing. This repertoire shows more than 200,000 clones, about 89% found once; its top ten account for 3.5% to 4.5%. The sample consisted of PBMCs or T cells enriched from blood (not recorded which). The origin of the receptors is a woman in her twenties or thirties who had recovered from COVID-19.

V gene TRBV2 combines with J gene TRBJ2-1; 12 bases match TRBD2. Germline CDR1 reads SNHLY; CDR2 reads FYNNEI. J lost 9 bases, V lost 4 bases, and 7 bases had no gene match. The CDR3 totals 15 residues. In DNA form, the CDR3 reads TGTGCCAGCAGTGCTCGACTAGCGGGAGCAAGTGAGCAGTTCTTC. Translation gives CASSARLAGASEQFF.

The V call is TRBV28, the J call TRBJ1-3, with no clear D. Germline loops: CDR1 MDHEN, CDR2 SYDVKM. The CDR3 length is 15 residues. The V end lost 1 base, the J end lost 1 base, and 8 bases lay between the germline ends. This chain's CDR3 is CASSLSLFSGNTIYF. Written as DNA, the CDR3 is TGTGCCAGCAGTTTATCTTTATTTTCTGGAAACACCATATATTTT.

The CDR3 DNA follows: TGTGCCAGCAGCTCCGCCGGGACAGGGGATCAGCCCCAGCATTTT. It yields the protein CASSSAGTGDQPQHF. The chain couples TRBV5-5 to TRBJ1-5, with TRBD1 matching over 10 bases. The J segment lost 5 bases and the V segment lost 3 bases, leaving 5 bases of the junction unmatched. The germline CDR1 and CDR2 sequences are SGHKS and YYEKEE (reference sequence). This CDR3 region has 15 residues.

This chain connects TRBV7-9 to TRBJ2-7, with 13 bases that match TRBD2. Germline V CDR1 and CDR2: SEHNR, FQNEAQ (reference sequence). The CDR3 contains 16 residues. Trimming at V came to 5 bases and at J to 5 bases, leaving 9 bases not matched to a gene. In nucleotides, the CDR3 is TGTGCCAGCAGCCGGAGCCGACTAGCGGGAGGAGACGAGCAGTACTTC. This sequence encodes CASSRSRLAGGDEQYF.

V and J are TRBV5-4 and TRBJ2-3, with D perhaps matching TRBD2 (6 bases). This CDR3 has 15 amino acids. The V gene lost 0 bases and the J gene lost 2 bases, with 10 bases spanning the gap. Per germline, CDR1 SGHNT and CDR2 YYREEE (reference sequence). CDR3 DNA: TGTGCCAGCAGCTTGGATAGCGGCAACACAGATACGCAGTATTTT. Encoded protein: CASSLDSGNTDTQYF. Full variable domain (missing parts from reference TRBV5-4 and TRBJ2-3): ETGVTQSPTHLIKTRGQQVTLRCSSQSGHNTVSWYQQALGQGPQFIFQYYREEENGRGNFPPRFSGLQFPNYSSELNVNALELDDSALYLCASSLDSGNTDTQYFGPGTRLTVL.

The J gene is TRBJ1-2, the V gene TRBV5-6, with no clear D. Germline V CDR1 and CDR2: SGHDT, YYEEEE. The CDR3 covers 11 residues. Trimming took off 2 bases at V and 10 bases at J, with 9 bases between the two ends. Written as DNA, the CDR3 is TGTGCCAGCAGCTTTGGACTTTCCTACACCTTC. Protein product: CASSFGLSYTF.

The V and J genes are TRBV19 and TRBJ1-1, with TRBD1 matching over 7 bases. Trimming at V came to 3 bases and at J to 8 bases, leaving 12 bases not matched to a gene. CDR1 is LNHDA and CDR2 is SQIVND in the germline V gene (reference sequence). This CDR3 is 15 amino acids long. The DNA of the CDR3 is TGTGCCAGTAGTATTGCCATTCCCCTGGGACAGGAAGCTTTCTTT. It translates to CASSIAIPLGQEAFF.

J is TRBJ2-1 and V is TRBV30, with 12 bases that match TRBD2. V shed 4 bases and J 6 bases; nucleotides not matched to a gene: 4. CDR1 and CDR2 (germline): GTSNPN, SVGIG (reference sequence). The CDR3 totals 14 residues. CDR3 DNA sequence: TGTGCCTGGATAGCACTAGCGGGGGGCAATGAGCAGTTCTTC. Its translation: CAWIALAGGNEQFF.

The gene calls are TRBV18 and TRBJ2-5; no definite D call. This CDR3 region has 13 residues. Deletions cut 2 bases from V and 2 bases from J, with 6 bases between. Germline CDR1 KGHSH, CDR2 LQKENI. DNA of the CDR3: TGTGCCAGCTCACCAGGGCAGCAAGAGACCCAGTACTTC. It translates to CASSPGQQETQYF.

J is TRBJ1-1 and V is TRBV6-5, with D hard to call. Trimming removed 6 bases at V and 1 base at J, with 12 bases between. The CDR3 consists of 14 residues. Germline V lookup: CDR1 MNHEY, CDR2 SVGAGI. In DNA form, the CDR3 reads TGTGCCAGCAGACGGGGAGCCCAGAACACTGAAGCTTTCTTT. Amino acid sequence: CASRRGAQNTEAFF.

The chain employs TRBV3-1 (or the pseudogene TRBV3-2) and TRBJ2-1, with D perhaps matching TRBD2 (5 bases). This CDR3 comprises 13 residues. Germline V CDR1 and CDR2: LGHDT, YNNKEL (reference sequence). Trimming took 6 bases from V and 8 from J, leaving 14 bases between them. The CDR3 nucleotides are TGTGCCAGCAGTCATCTAGCACTCGATGAGCAGTTCTTC. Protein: CASSHLALDEQFF.

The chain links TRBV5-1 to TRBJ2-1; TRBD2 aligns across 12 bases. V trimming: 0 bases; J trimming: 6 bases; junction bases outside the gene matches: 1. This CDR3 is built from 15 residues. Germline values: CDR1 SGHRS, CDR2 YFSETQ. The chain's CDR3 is CASSLGLAGVNEQFF. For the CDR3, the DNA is TGCGCCAGCAGCTTGGGACTAGCGGGAGTCAATGAGCAGTTCTTC.

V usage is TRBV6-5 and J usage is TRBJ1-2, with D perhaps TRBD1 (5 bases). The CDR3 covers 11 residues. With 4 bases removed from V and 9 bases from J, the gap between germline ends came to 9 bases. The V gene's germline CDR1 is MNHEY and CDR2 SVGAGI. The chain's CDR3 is CASSSGLSYTF. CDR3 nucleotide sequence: TGTGCCAGCAGTTCGGGACTGAGCTACACCTTC.

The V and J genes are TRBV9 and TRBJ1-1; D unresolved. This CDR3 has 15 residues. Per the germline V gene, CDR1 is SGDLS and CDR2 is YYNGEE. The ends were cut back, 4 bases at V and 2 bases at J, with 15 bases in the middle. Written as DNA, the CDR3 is TGTGCCAGCAGCCCAGGTTCAGTCGATAACACTGAAGCTTTCTTT. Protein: CASSPGSVDNTEAFF.

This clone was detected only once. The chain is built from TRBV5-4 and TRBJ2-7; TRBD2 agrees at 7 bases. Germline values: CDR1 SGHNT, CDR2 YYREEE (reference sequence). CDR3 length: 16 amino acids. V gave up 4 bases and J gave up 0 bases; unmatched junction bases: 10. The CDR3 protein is CASSLGGRGSSYEQYF. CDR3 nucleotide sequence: TGTGCCAGCAGCCTGGGTGGGAGGGGAAGCTCCTACGAGCAGTACTTC.

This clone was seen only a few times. The CDR3 is CASSQDTGQASYNEQFF. The CDR3 coding sequence is TGTGCCAGCAGCCAAGACACTGGACAGGCCTCCTACAATGAGCAGTTCTTC. This chain uses TRBV4-2 with TRBJ2-1; TRBD1 agrees at 7 bases. Germline V gene lookup returns CDR1 LGHNA and CDR2 YNFKEQ. CDR3 size: 17 residues. Trimming removed 0 bases from V and 0 bases from J; junction bases left unmatched: 5.

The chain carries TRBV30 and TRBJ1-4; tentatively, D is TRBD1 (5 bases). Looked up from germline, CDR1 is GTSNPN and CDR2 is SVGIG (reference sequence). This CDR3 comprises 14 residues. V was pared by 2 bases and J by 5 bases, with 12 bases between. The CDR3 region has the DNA TGTGCCTGGAGTTTCGACAGAAAAAATGAAAAACTGTTTTTT. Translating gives CAWSFDRKNEKLFF.

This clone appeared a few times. The CDR3 DNA reads as TGCGCCAGCAGCCATCCTTCCGGGCTAGCGGGGTTGACCCAGTACTTC. It yields the protein CASSHPSGLAGLTQYF. The chain combines TRBV4-1 with TRBJ2-5; 9 nucleotides agree with TRBD2. Germline V gene sequence: CDR1 MGHRA, CDR2 YSYEKL. The J segment lost 7 bases and the V segment lost 3 bases, leaving 12 bases of the junction unmatched. CDR3 length equals 16 residues.

CDR3 protein: CASSSMNTEAFF. Here the CDR3 DNA reads TGTGCCAGCAGCAGCATGAACACTGAAGCTTTCTTT. This chain joins TRBV7-9 and TRBJ1-1; D not certain. Germline V gene data show CDR1 as SEHNR and CDR2 as FQNEAQ (reference sequence). V was pared by 5 bases and J by 0 bases, with 4 bases between. The CDR3 contains 12 residues. The variable domain in full, with the rest retrieved from reference TRBV7-9 and TRBJ1-1, is DTGVSQNPRHKITKRGQNVTFRCDPISEHNRLYWYRQTLGQGPEFLTYFQNEAQLEKSRLLSDRFSAERPKGSFSTLEIQRTEQGDSAMYLCASSSMNTEAFFGQGTRLTVV.

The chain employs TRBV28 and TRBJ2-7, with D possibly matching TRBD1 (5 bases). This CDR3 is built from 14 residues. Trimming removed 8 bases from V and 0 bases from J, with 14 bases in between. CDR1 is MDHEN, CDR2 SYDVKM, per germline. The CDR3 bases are TGTGCCAGCGACAGCGAACCTTTCTCCTACGAGCAGTACTTC. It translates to CASDSEPFSYEQYF.

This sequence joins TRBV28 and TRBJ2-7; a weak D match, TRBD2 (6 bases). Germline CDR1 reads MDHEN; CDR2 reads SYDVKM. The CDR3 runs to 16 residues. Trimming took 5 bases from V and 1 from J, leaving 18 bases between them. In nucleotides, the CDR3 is TGTGCCAGCAGTATACTAAAGCCGGGGGAATCCTACGAGCAGTACTTC. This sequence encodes CASSILKPGESYEQYF. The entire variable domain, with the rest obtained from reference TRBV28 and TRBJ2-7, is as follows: DVKVTQSSRYLVKRTGEKVFLECVQDMDHENMFWYRQDPGLGLRLIYFSYDVKMKEKGDIPEGYSVSREKKERFSLILESASTNQTSMYLCASSILKPGESYEQYFGPGTRLTVT.

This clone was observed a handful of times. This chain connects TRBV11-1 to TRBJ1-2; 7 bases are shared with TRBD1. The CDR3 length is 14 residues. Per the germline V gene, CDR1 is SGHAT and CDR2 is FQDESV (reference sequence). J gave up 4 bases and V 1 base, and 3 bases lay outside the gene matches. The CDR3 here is CASSLGDSVYGYTF. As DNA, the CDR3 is TGTGCCAGCAGCTTAGGGGACAGTGTCTATGGCTACACCTTC. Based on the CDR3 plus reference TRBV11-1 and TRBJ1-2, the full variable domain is EAEVAQSPRYKITEKSQAVAFWCDPISGHATLYWYRQILGQGPELLVQFQDESVVDDSQLPKDRFSAERLKGVDSTLKIQPAELGDSAMYLCASSLGDSVYGYTFGSGTRLTVV.

CDR3 amino acids: CASSESGEGYTF. DNA of the CDR3: TGTGCCAGCAGTGAATCAGGGGAAGGCTACACCTTC. This chain joins TRBV2 and TRBJ1-2, with TRBD1 as a possible D gene (6 bases). Germline V gives CDR1 SNHLY, CDR2 FYNNEI. The V and J ends lost 2 bases and 8 bases respectively, with 9 bases between them. The CDR3 spans 12 residues.

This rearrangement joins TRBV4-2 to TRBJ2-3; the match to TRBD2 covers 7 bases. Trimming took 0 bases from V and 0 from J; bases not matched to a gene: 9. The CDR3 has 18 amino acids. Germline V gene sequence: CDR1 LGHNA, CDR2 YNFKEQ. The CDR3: CASSQESSGHLSTDTQYF. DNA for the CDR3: TGTGCCAGCAGCCAAGAATCTAGCGGACACCTTAGCACAGATACGCAGTATTTT.

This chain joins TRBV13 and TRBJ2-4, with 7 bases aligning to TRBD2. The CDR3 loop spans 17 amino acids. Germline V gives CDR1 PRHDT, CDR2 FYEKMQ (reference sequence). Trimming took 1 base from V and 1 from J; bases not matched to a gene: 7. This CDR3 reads CASSLDLGRAAKNIQYF. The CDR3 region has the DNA TGTGCCAGCAGCTTAGACCTAGGGAGGGCGGCCAAAAACATTCAGTACTTC.

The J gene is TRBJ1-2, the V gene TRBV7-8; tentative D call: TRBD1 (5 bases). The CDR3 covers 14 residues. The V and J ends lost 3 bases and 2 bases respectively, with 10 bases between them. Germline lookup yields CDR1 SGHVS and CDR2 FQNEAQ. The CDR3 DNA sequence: TGTGCCAGCAGCTTCAGGGTTTGGAACTATGGCTACACCTTC. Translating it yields CASSFRVWNYGYTF.

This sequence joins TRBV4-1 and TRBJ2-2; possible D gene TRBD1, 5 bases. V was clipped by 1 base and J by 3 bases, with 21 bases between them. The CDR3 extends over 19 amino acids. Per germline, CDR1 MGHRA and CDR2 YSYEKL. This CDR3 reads CASSQGEFRVGRDTGELFF. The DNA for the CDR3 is TGCGCCAGCAGCCAAGGAGAGTTCAGGGTTGGTAGAGACACCGGGGAGCTGTTTTTT.

The CDR3 loop is CASSGLAGSLDTQYF. In DNA, the CDR3 is TGTGCCAGCAGTGGGCTAGCGGGATCCCTGGATACGCAGTATTTT. The rearrangement links TRBV2 to TRBJ2-3, with 9 positions matching TRBD2. Losses at the gene ends were 4 bases for V and 6 bases for J; bases not matched to a gene: 8. This CDR3 spans 15 amino acids. The germline CDR1 and CDR2 sequences are SNHLY and FYNNEI.